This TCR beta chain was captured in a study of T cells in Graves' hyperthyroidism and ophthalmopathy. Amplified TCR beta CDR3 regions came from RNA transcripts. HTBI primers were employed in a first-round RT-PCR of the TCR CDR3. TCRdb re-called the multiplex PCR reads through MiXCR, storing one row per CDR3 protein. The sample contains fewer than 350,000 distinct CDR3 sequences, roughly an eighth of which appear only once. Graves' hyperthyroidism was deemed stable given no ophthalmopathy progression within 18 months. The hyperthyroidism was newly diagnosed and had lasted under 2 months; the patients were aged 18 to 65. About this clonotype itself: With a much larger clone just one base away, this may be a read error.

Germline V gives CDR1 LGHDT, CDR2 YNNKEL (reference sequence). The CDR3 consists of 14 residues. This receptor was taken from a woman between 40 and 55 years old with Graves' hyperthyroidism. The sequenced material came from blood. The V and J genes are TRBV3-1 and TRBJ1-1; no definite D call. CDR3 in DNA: TGTGCCGGCAGTGCGATGGGGAGAAACACTGAAGCTTTCTTT. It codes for CAGSAMGRNTEAFF. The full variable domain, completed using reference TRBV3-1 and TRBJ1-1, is DTAVSQTPKYLVTQMGNDKSIKCEQNLGHDTMYWYKQDSKKFLKIMFSYNNKELIINETVPNRFSPKSPDKAHLNLHINSLELGDSAVYFCAGSAMGRNTEAFFGQGTRLTVV.